The 32 T cell receptor beta chains reported below all come from one sample, sequenced in a study of cytomegalovirus exposure and HLA in healthy donors. The primer mix had 60 Vbeta and 13 Jbeta primers. Profiled with immunoSEQ multiplex PCR; TCRdb holds only in-frame clones, not every one. The data contain about 100,000 clones, around four fifths of them singletons. What was sequenced was PBMCs. These receptor sequences come from a woman aged 60 to 75 in good health and CMV-seronegative.

The J gene is TRBJ1-4, the V gene TRBV5-1; D gene uncertain. CDR3 length: 15 amino acids. Germline V CDR1 and CDR2: SGHRS, YFSETQ. Trimming stripped 0 bases from V and 8 bases from J, with 14 bases between. CDR3 sequence (DNA): TGCGCCAGCAGCTTGGGGTCCAGAGGGCAAGAAAAACTGTTTTTT. This encodes CASSLGSRGQEKLFF.

CDR3 DNA sequence: TGTGCCAGCAGCTTAGTGGTAGGAGAGAACACCGGGGAGCTGTTTTTT. Its translation: CASSLVVGENTGELFF. The chain carries TRBV13 and TRBJ2-2; D unresolved. Looked up from germline, CDR1 is PRHDT and CDR2 is FYEKMQ (reference sequence). V was pared by 1 base and J by 1 base, with 10 bases between. This CDR3 has 16 amino acids. Full variable domain (rest looked up from reference TRBV13 and TRBJ2-2): AAGVIQSPRHLIKEKRETATLKCYPIPRHDTVYWYQQGPGQDPQFLISFYEKMQSDKGSIPDRFSAQQFSDYHSELNMSSLELGDSALYFCASSLVVGENTGELFFGEGSRLTVL.

This chain links TRBV7-9 with TRBJ2-3, with D possibly TRBD2 on 6 matching bases. This CDR3 is 15 amino acids long. In germline, CDR1 is SEHNR, CDR2 FQNEAQ (reference sequence). Deletions cut 5 bases from V and 1 base from J, with 13 bases between. The CDR3 nucleotides read TGTGCCAGCAGCCTAATGGAGGGCCGCACAGATACGCAGTATTTT. This sequence encodes CASSLMEGRTDTQYF.

The genes are TRBV5-6 and TRBJ1-2; no definite D call. V lost 3 bases and J 4 bases, leaving 10 bases between the germline ends. Germline-derived CDR1 and CDR2 are SGHDT and YYEEEE. The CDR3 totals 13 residues. This CDR3 is CASSSNTGYGYTF. CDR3 DNA: TGTGCCAGCAGCTCCAATACTGGCTATGGCTACACCTTC.

This chain connects TRBV25-1 to TRBJ1-6; D not resolved. CDR1 and CDR2 (germline): MGHDK, SYGVNS. The CDR3 is 13 residues long. Trimming removed 3 bases at V and 8 bases at J, with 8 bases between. The CDR3 is CASSDREDSPLHF. The CDR3 DNA reads as TGTGCCAGCAGTGACCGCGAGGATTCACCCCTCCACTTT.

The chain links TRBV7-8 to TRBJ2-3; perhaps TRBD1 as D (6 bases). V was shortened by 5 bases and J by 2 bases, with 17 bases between the two germline ends. The CDR3 consists of 16 residues. Germline loops: CDR1 SGHVS, CDR2 FQNEAQ. This CDR3 reads CASSRGQTPDTDTQYF. The CDR3 DNA sequence: TGTGCCAGCAGCAGGGGACAAACCCCAGACACAGATACGCAGTATTTT.

The chain recombines TRBV7-9 with TRBJ2-2, with D perhaps TRBD1 (5 bases). The CDR3 consists of 15 residues. V was clipped by 5 bases and J by 1 base, with 11 bases between them. Germline V lookup: CDR1 SEHNR, CDR2 FQNEAQ (reference sequence). Here the CDR3 DNA reads TGTGCCAGCAGCAATAAAGGGGTGAACACCGGGGAGCTGTTTTTT. The encoded protein is CASSNKGVNTGELFF.

The chain combines TRBV19 with TRBJ2-7, with TRBD2 matching over 13 bases. The CDR3 consists of 16 residues. Germline CDR1 reads LNHDA; CDR2 reads SQIVND (reference sequence). V shed 6 bases, J shed 6 bases, and the junction held 11 bases outside the gene matches. The chain's CDR3 is CASRPPGLAGVTEQYF. Here the CDR3 DNA reads TGTGCCAGTAGGCCCCCTGGACTAGCGGGAGTGACCGAGCAGTACTTC.

The chain joins TRBV5-1 to TRBJ2-3; D is possibly TRBD1 (5 bases). CDR1 and CDR2 (germline): SGHRS, YFSETQ. The CDR3 totals 14 residues. Trimming cost V 2 bases and J 3 bases, with 10 bases left between them. The CDR3 loop reads CASSFSQGTDTQYF. In DNA form, the CDR3 reads TGCGCCAGCAGCTTCAGCCAGGGAACAGATACGCAGTATTTT. The variable domain in full, with the rest retrieved from reference TRBV5-1 and TRBJ2-3, is KAGVTQTPRYLIKTRGQQVTLSCSPISGHRSVSWYQQTPGQGLQFLFEYFSETQRNKGNFPGRFSGRQFSNSRSEMNVSTLELGDSALYLCASSFSQGTDTQYFGPGTRLTVL.

This clone was found a few times. The chain uses TRBV5-1 and TRBJ1-1; 12 nucleotides match TRBD1. Trimming cost V 4 bases and J 7 bases; bases outside gene matches: 5. Germline V lookup: CDR1 SGHRS, CDR2 YFSETQ. This CDR3 is built from 14 residues. The CDR3 protein is CASSIGTGGDEAFF. CDR3 sequence (DNA): TGCGCCAGCAGCATCGGGACAGGGGGCGATGAAGCTTTCTTT.

The chain combines TRBV25-1 with TRBJ2-5, with TRBD2 matching over 10 bases. The ends lost 5 bases at V and 5 bases at J; junction bases unmatched: 8. Per the germline V gene, CDR1 is MGHDK and CDR2 is SYGVNS. The CDR3 runs to 15 residues. The CDR3 region is CASSLLAGGGETQYF. DNA for the CDR3: TGTGCCAGCAGTCTATTAGCGGGAGGCGGGGAGACCCAGTACTTC.

The chain uses TRBV7-2 and TRBJ1-1, with 7 bases lining up with TRBD1. Germline-derived CDR1 and CDR2 are SGHTA and FQGNSA. The CDR3 runs to 14 residues. Trimming took 3 bases from V and 5 from J; bases not matched to a gene: 6. The CDR3, as DNA: TGTGCCAGCAGCTTCCAGGAGGGGGCGACTGAAGCTTTCTTT. Amino acid sequence: CASSFQEGATEAFF.

The chain is built from TRBV6-6 and TRBJ1-6, with D possibly being TRBD1 (5 bases). V lost 1 base and J lost 7, with 8 bases in between. Germline lookup yields CDR1 MNHNY and CDR2 SVGAGI (reference sequence). The CDR3 has 14 residues. The CDR3 DNA sequence: TGTGCCAGCAGTTACTGGGACTCAAATTCACCCCTCCACTTT. This encodes CASSYWDSNSPLHF.

The rearrangement joins TRBV5-4 to TRBJ2-3; TRBD2 aligns across 11 bases. Germline values: CDR1 SGHNT, CDR2 YYREEE (reference sequence). The V and J ends lost 0 bases and 6 bases, in that order; junction bases with no gene match: 9. CDR3 size: 17 residues. The CDR3 nucleotides are TGTGCCAGCAGCTTGGCCGGGGTAGCGGGGGGGAGGGATACGCAGTATTTT. Translating it yields CASSLAGVAGGRDTQYF.

The chain carries TRBV7-9 and TRBJ1-1, with TRBD1 identical over 10 bases. V was clipped by 5 bases and J by 2 bases; unmatched bases: 14. Germline-derived CDR1 and CDR2 are SEHNR and FQNEAQ (reference sequence). The CDR3 covers 18 residues. The CDR3, as DNA: TGTGCCAGCAGCCATGTTGAGCTTCGGACAGGGGGAAACACTGAAGCTTTCTTT. Translated: CASSHVELRTGGNTEAFF. Looking up the rest from reference TRBV7-9 and TRBJ1-1 gives the full variable domain: DTGVSQNPRHKITKRGQNVTFRCDPISEHNRLYWYRQTLGQGPEFLTYFQNEAQLEKSRLLSDRFSAERPKGSFSTLEIQRTEQGDSAMYLCASSHVELRTGGNTEAFFGQGTRLTVV.

The V gene is TRBV7-9, the J gene TRBJ1-1, with TRBD1 matching over 8 bases. This CDR3 comprises 15 residues. The trim removed 4 bases at V and 3 bases at J, leaving 7 bases unmatched. Germline V gene sequence: CDR1 SEHNR, CDR2 FQNEAQ (reference sequence). This CDR3 is CASSYIDRGYTEAFF. The CDR3 DNA reads as TGTGCCAGCAGCTACATCGACAGGGGATACACTGAAGCTTTCTTT.

This chain connects TRBV30 to TRBJ1-6, with D maybe TRBD1 (6 bases). In germline, CDR1 is GTSNPN, CDR2 SVGIG (reference sequence). The CDR3 has 15 residues. V shed 4 bases and J shed 8 bases, with 18 bases lying between them. CDR3 sequence: CAWKPDSRGYSPLHF. The CDR3 coding sequence is TGTGCCTGGAAACCGGACAGCAGGGGCTATTCACCCCTCCACTTT.

The rearrangement joins TRBV5-1 to TRBJ1-1; D not resolved. Between the trimmed V and J ends, which lost 5 bases and 2 bases, there was a span of 10 bases. CDR3 length: 13 amino acids. Germline loops: CDR1 SGHRS, CDR2 YFSETQ. The DNA of the CDR3 is TGCGCCAGCAGAGAGCAAAGCAACACTGAAGCTTTCTTT. Protein sequence: CASREQSNTEAFF.

The rearrangement uses TRBV25-1 and TRBJ2-1, with a tentative D call TRBD1 (6 bases). Looked up from germline, CDR1 is MGHDK and CDR2 is SYGVNS. CDR3 length: 15 residues. Trimming shortened V by 2 bases and J by 4 bases, and 12 bases separated the two germline ends. Written as DNA, the CDR3 is TGTGCCAGCAGTGAACCCGGCCAGGGGTACAATGAGCAGTTCTTC. Residues: CASSEPGQGYNEQFF.

This clone was seen a handful of times. V gene TRBV6-1 combines with J gene TRBJ1-2, with D unresolved. The CDR3 is 14 residues long. The germline V gene encodes CDR1 MNHNS and CDR2 SASEGT. V lost 0 bases to trimming and J lost 3 bases, with 8 bases between them. The chain's CDR3 is CASSEAPGYYGYTF. CDR3 in DNA: TGTGCCAGCAGTGAAGCGCCGGGGTACTATGGCTACACCTTC.

The chain is built from TRBV29-1 and TRBJ1-5; tentatively, D is TRBD1 (6 bases). There are 13 residues in the CDR3. Germline CDR1 and CDR2: SQVTM and ANQGSEA. Trimming removed 4 bases at V and 3 bases at J, with 10 bases between. This CDR3 reads CSVGQGLNQPQHF. Here the CDR3 DNA reads TGCAGCGTTGGGCAGGGGCTCAATCAGCCCCAGCATTTT.

This rearrangement joins TRBV25-1 to TRBJ1-1; D gene ambiguous. The germline CDR1 and CDR2 sequences are MGHDK and SYGVNS. V lost 5 bases and J 6 bases, leaving 16 bases between the germline ends. CDR3 length equals 14 residues. The DNA of the CDR3 is TGTGCCAGCAGTCGAGAGACATACTTCCCTGAAGCTTTCTTT. Encoded protein: CASSRETYFPEAFF.

The chain employs TRBV19 and TRBJ1-5; 7 nucleotides agree with TRBD1. Germline V CDR1 and CDR2: LNHDA, SQIVND (reference sequence). CDR3 length: 14 amino acids. The V and J ends lost 5 bases and 2 bases, in that order; junction bases with no gene match: 3. CDR3 in amino acids: CASSLRGGNQPQHF. CDR3 nucleotides: TGTGCCAGTAGTCTCAGGGGGGGCAATCAGCCCCAGCATTTT.

This chain links TRBV2 with TRBJ2-4; 10 nucleotides line up with TRBD2. This CDR3 contains 16 residues. Germline loops: CDR1 SNHLY, CDR2 FYNNEI. The ends lost 7 bases at V and 0 bases at J; junction bases unmatched: 6. As DNA, the CDR3 is TGTGCCAGCACCTATAGCGGGGGGCTAGCCAAAAACATTCAGTACTTC. Residues: CASTYSGGLAKNIQYF.

The V gene is TRBV25-1, the J gene TRBJ1-1; D unclear. Germline V lookup: CDR1 MGHDK, CDR2 SYGVNS. The CDR3 has 12 residues. The V end lost 6 bases, the J end lost 3 bases, and 8 bases lay between the germline ends. The CDR3 DNA follows: TGTGCCAGCAGAGCTCAGGACACTGAAGCTTTCTTT. Its protein product is CASRAQDTEAFF.

The gene calls are TRBV6-6 and TRBJ2-7; D ambiguous. Trimming took 6 bases from V and 2 from J, leaving 8 bases between them. CDR1 and CDR2 (germline): MNHNY, SVGAGI (reference sequence). This CDR3 spans 12 amino acids. The CDR3 loop is CASRLSAYEQYF. The CDR3 DNA sequence: TGTGCCAGCAGACTATCCGCCTACGAGCAGTACTTC.

The rearrangement links TRBV27 to TRBJ2-3; 10 bases match TRBD2. Per germline, CDR1 MNHEY and CDR2 SMNVEV (reference sequence). The CDR3 runs to 16 residues. Trimming took 5 bases from V and 7 from J; bases not matched to a gene: 12. CDR3 sequence reads: CASSTSGETHRYTQYF. In DNA form, the CDR3 reads TGTGCCAGCAGTACTAGCGGGGAGACGCACCGATATACGCAGTATTTT.

The chain links TRBV29-1 to TRBJ2-7; 8 positions match TRBD1. The ends lost 8 bases at V and 2 bases at J; junction bases unmatched: 8. The germline CDR1 and CDR2 sequences are SQVTM and ANQGSEA. CDR3 length equals 13 residues. CDR3 residues: CSLRGTGPYEQYF. CDR3 sequence (DNA): TGCAGCTTAAGAGGGACAGGCCCCTACGAGCAGTACTTC.

This clone was seen a handful of times. The rearrangement links TRBV25-1 to TRBJ2-2, with D possibly TRBD1 on 6 matching bases. V was shortened by 0 bases and J by 6 bases, with 11 bases between the two germline ends. The CDR3 extends over 15 amino acids. Germline CDR1 and CDR2: MGHDK and SYGVNS. CDR3 sequence reads: CASSEYGTGPGELFF. The CDR3 bases are TGTGCCAGCAGTGAATATGGTACAGGGCCCGGGGAGCTGTTTTTT.

The gene calls are TRBV6-5 and TRBJ1-1; D remains unclear. From germline, CDR1 is MNHEY and CDR2 SVGAGI. The CDR3 is 14 residues long. V shed 2 bases and J shed 1 base, with 8 bases lying between them. The CDR3 region has the DNA TGTGCCAGCAGTTACGCAGCTAGGAACACTGAAGCTTTCTTT. The encoded protein is CASSYAARNTEAFF.

The sample holds one count of this clone. CDR3 amino acids: CATDSSGANVLTF. CDR3 coding DNA: TGCGCCACCGACAGCTCTGGGGCCAACGTCCTGACTTTC. This chain uses TRBV5-1 with TRBJ2-6; D possibly corresponds to TRBD1 (5 bases). The CDR3 length is 13 residues. The germline V and J ends were trimmed by 9 bases and 0 bases, with 7 bases remaining between them. CDR1 is SGHRS and CDR2 is YFSETQ in the germline V gene.

Only one count was recorded for this clone. The chain links TRBV27 to TRBJ1-1, with 11 bases aligning to TRBD1. Germline V gene lookup returns CDR1 MNHEY and CDR2 SMNVEV (reference sequence). The CDR3 covers 16 residues. V trimming: 5 bases; J trimming: 1 base; junction bases outside the gene matches: 6. The CDR3 reads CASSGYGQGANTEAFF. CDR3 sequence (DNA): TGTGCCAGCAGTGGGTACGGACAGGGGGCGAACACTGAAGCTTTCTTT.